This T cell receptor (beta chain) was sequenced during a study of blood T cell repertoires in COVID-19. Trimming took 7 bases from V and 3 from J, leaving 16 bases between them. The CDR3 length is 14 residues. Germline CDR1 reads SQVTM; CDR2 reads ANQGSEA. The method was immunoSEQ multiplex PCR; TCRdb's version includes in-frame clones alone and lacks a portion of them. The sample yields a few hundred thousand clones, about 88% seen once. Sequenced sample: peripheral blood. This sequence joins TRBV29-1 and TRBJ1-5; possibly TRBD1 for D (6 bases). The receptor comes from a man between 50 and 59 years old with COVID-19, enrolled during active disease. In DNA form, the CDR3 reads TGCAGCGAGTGCAGGGGCCCGTTCAATCAGCCCCAGCATTTT. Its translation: CSECRGPFNQPQHF.